This is a list of T cell receptor beta chains from one sample in a study of blood T cells in healthy people across ages. TCRdb analysed the 5' RACE reads with MiXCR anew, one entry per CDR3 protein. This sample has around 650,000 distinct CDR3 sequences; around two fifths occur once, and the top ten carry about 30%. Sequenced material: blood. The receptors stem from a man at least 80 years old in good health. CDR3s leave out the opening cysteine and the closing phenylalanine or tryptophan. Each record gives: V gene, J gene, CDR3 protein.

V: TRBV28
J: NA
CDR3: ASSGNTGGDYEQY

V: TRBV3-1
J: TRBJ2-1
CDR3: ASSQKPGQGSEQF

V: TRBV29-1
J: TRBJ2-7
CDR3: SVTASGRYEQY

V: TRBV3-1
J: TRBJ2-1
CDR3: ASSLRDKQF

V: TRBV7-2
J: TRBJ2-1
CDR3: ASSYSQGPRGYEQF

V: TRBV4-2
J: TRBJ2-7
CDR3: ATFDPGTQIQY

V: TRBV6-6
J: NA
CDR3: ASVNQNWGHPYEQY

V: TRBV15
J: TRBJ2-2
CDR3: ATSGRNNGELF

V: TRBV20-1
J: TRBJ2-3
CDR3: SCPGTSDDTQY

V: TRBV10-1
J: TRBJ2-5
CDR3: ASSESDETQY

V: TRBV29-1
J: TRBJ2-5
CDR3: SVTGWGSGRQETQY

V: TRBV7-2
J: TRBJ1-1
CDR3: ASSLVPGALNTEAF

V: TRBV7-2
J: TRBJ2-1
CDR3: ASSPGDPRSEQF

V: TRBV7-2
J: TRBJ1-1
CDR3: ASNTPGWGAF

V: TRBV19
J: TRBJ1-1
CDR3: ASTAKKTGNTEAF

V: TRBV11-3
J: TRBJ2-3
CDR3: ASSSTFTDTQY

V: TRBV2
J: TRBJ2-1
CDR3: ASSEASQGEQF

V: TRBV4-2
J: TRBJ2-7
CDR3: ASSQEGTSGNLYEQY

V: TRBV3-1
J: TRBJ1-4
CDR3: ASSQSWATNEKLF

V: TRBV6-1
J: TRBJ1-2
CDR3: AGSEVRGVGDYGYT

V: TRBV9
J: TRBJ2-1
CDR3: ASSAGNSGNEQF

V: TRBV7-3
J: TRBJ2-3
CDR3: ASSSGGGRRTDTQY

V: TRBV7-9
J: TRBJ2-5
CDR3: ASSRGAVEETQY

V: TRBV6-2/TRBV6-3
J: TRBJ2-1
CDR3: ASSYSRGLAGRRNEQF

V: TRBV6-1
J: TRBJ1-2
CDR3: ASSEGSGNYGYT

V: TRBV28
J: TRBJ2-7
CDR3: ASNQKYEQY

V: TRBV6-2/TRBV6-3
J: TRBJ1-4
CDR3: ASSRPAGNNEKLF

V: TRBV6-2/TRBV6-3
J: TRBJ2-7
CDR3: ASRTGGAGLYEQY

V: TRBV27
J: TRBJ2-3
CDR3: ASSLTSLASTDTQY

V: TRBV7-2
J: TRBJ2-5
CDR3: ASSNRGVKETQY